The present T cell receptor beta chain was sequenced within a study of cytotoxic CD8 clonotypes in ibrutinib-treated CLL. On the study more broadly: Patients attained approximately 25 partial and 2 complete responses; at median about 70 months, approximately 14 remained remitted while around twelve progressed. Samples averaged about 260,000 productive templates and more than 85,000 productive rearrangements.

In germline, CDR1 is LNHDA, CDR2 SQIVND (reference sequence). The V end lost 1 base, the J end lost 11 bases, and 14 bases lay between the germline ends. This CDR3 has 13 residues. Using immunoSEQ multiplex PCR, the repertoire was profiled, and TCRdb retains in-frame clones only, with some absent. The table has some 350,000 clones, roughly two thirds seen once; the top ten hold about 6.7%. V gene TRBV19 combines with J gene TRBJ1-1; D perhaps matches TRBD1 (5 bases). The source material was PBMCs, sampled after 36 months of ibrutinib treatment. The receptor comes from a human donor with chronic lymphocytic leukemia. The CDR3 nucleotides are TGTGCCAGTAGTATAGGGAGGGGTTCGGCTGCTTTCTTT. Translating gives CASSIGRGSAAFF. Complete variable domain (other parts from reference TRBV19 and TRBJ1-1): DGGITQSPKYLFRKEGQNVTLSCEQNLNHDAMYWYRQDPGQGLRLIYYSQIVNDFQKGDIAEGYSVSREKKESFPLTVTSAQKNPTAFYLCASSIGRGSAAFFGQGTRLTVV.